This T cell receptor beta chain was observed in a study of blood T cell repertoires in COVID-19. In the source study's methods: Reference gene primers were amplified, and this amplification served to estimate nucleated cell counts. TCRdb's table, derived via immunoSEQ multiplex PCR, lists solely in-frame clones and lacks some. That table supplies the V and J calls and clone size; D and trimming were determined from the DNA. Seen here are tens of thousands of clones, roughly four fifths observed once, and the top ten hold about 12%. This clone was seen only once. V was clipped by 5 bases and J by 11 bases, with 19 bases between them. Germline loops: CDR1 SGHTA, CDR2 FQGNSA. The CDR3 runs to 14 residues.

The chain recombines TRBV7-2 with TRBJ1-5; D ambiguous. Sequencing was done on a sample of peripheral blood. The origin of this receptor is a man older than 75 with acute or convalescent COVID-19. CDR3 sequence: CASSPRGRQEAQHF. CDR3 nucleotide sequence: TGTGCCAGCAGCCCACGTGGGAGACAAGAAGCCCAGCATTTT.